This T cell receptor beta chain was captured in a study of control samples from healthy donors and cancer patients. Measured with immunoSEQ multiplex PCR; TCRdb has only the in-frame clones, and not every one. This sample carries 110,000 to 150,000 clones, around 86% of them seen once, and the ten largest clones take less than 5%. V gave up 3 bases and J gave up 0 bases, with 9 bases separating them. Germline-derived CDR1 and CDR2 are LGHNA and YSLEER. This CDR3 spans 16 amino acids. Sequenced input: blood. The chain links TRBV4-3 to TRBJ2-6, with a possible D match to TRBD2 (6 bases). This sequence was found in a man in his thirties or forties in good health. CDR3 in DNA: TGCGCCAGCAGCCAGACTAGAGGCTCTGGGGCCAACGTCCTGACTTTC. This translates into CASSQTRGSGANVLTF.